These T cell receptor beta chains were read from a single sample in a study of cytomegalovirus exposure and HLA in healthy donors. This table comes from immunoSEQ multiplex PCR, and its TCRdb copy is limited to in-frame clones, with some not included. Among some 170,000 clones listed, roughly 82% were seen once. The sequenced sample was PBMCs. All receptors come from a man in his forties or fifties in good health and CMV-seropositive. CDR3s include the opening cysteine and the closing phenylalanine or tryptophan. Fields, in order: V gene, clone size, D gene, J gene, CDR3 protein. D genes are given only for firm matches. Clone size is stated in some rows and not others, as once, few, many or a class when expanded.

V gene: TRBV30; clone size: NA; D gene: TRBD2; J gene: TRBJ2-1; CDR3 protein: CAWRISGGAYNEQFF
V gene: TRBV6-6; clone size: NA; D gene: NA; J gene: TRBJ2-1; CDR3 protein: CASSSTLSSYNEQFF
V gene: TRBV11-3; clone size: few; D gene: TRBD1; J gene: TRBJ2-7; CDR3 protein: CASSLDWGQGLSEQYF
V gene: TRBV28; clone size: few; D gene: TRBD1; J gene: TRBJ1-2; CDR3 protein: CASSLIGGHGYTF
V gene: TRBV7-2; clone size: NA; D gene: NA; J gene: TRBJ1-5; CDR3 protein: CASSSQGFQPQHF
V gene: TRBV28; clone size: NA; D gene: NA; J gene: TRBJ2-1; CDR3 protein: CASSSLDYNEQFF
V gene: TRBV2; clone size: NA; D gene: TRBD2; J gene: TRBJ2-5; CDR3 protein: CASSRGTSGQYF
V gene: TRBV11-3; clone size: NA; D gene: NA; J gene: TRBJ2-5; CDR3 protein: CASSLGRSQETQYF
V gene: TRBV10-3; clone size: NA; D gene: TRBD2; J gene: TRBJ2-5; CDR3 protein: CATAGGGGQETQYF
V gene: TRBV6-4; clone size: NA; D gene: TRBD2; J gene: TRBJ2-4; CDR3 protein: CASSELAGGQAKNIQYF
V gene: TRBV7-9; clone size: NA; D gene: NA; J gene: TRBJ2-1; CDR3 protein: CSSTKGGGTYNEQFF
V gene: TRBV29-1; clone size: once; D gene: NA; J gene: TRBJ1-1; CDR3 protein: CSVEGVEAFF
V gene: TRBV28; clone size: NA; D gene: TRBD2; J gene: TRBJ2-5; CDR3 protein: CASSIGLAGGQETQYF
V gene: TRBV19; clone size: NA; D gene: TRBD2; J gene: TRBJ2-1; CDR3 protein: CASKEAGVPYNEQFF